The following is a TCR beta chain sequence with its context. Trimming took 5 bases from V and 0 from J, leaving 13 bases between them. This CDR3 comprises 15 residues. CDR1 is SGHVS and CDR2 is FNYEAQ in the germline V gene. This sample was taken from a study of control samples from healthy donors and cancer patients. This table comes from immunoSEQ multiplex PCR, and its TCRdb copy is limited to in-frame clones, with some not included. The sample contains 68,000 or so clones, 83% of which appear only once. Sequencing used blood. The receptor comes from a man aged 55-75 years in good health. V gene TRBV7-6 combines with J gene TRBJ1-1; D is unclear. CDR3 DNA sequence: TGTGCCAGCAGCCGCCCTTTTGGTATGAACACTGAAGCTTTCTTT. The encoded protein is CASSRPFGMNTEAFF.